The clone carrying this TCR beta chain turned up a few times. Antigen: not known. The germline CDR1 and CDR2 sequences are SGDLS and YYNGEE. V lost 3 bases, J lost 1 base, and 10 bases lay in between. The length of the CDR3 is 14 residues. The sample comes from a study of OX40 agonist ivuxolimab in advanced cancers. TCRdb's copy holds only in-frame clones and misses some; the assay was immunoSEQ multiplex PCR. The data contain about 92,000 clones, 70% to 85% of them seen just once; the ten biggest clones take up about 6%. Study-wide findings and caveats: Expanded clones were, on average, more numerous among CD8+ T cells than CD4+. Certain nonresponders likewise exhibited a low normalized T-cell clonal expansion. Still undetermined is the antigen specificity of the expanded peripheral T cells.

The chain couples TRBV9 to TRBJ1-1; maybe TRBD1 (6 bases). The receptor comes from an adult with an advanced solid tumor such as melanoma, head and neck, liver or kidney cancer. The source material was CD4+ or CD8+ T cells sorted from blood, sampled in a trial of the OX40 agonist ivuxolimab. The CDR3 nucleotides are TGTGCCAGCAGCGGCGGGGGCCCGAACACTGAAGCTTTCTTT. This gives the protein CASSGGGPNTEAFF. Full variable domain (remainder filled in from reference TRBV9 and TRBJ1-1): DSGVTQTPKHLITATGQRVTLRCSPRSGDLSVYWYQQSLDQGLQFLIQYYNGEERAKGNILERFSAQQFPDLHSELNLSSLELGDSALYFCASSGGGPNTEAFFGQGTRLTVV.